This TCR beta chain was captured by sequencing in a study of shared clonotypes between healthy human individuals. Study-wide context: Each donor contributed plates that comprised three CD4 naive, three CD4 memory, two CD8 naive and one CD8 memory.

A CD45RA-negative memory subset and a CD45RA+ naive subset were separated from the CD4+ cells. Study-wide findings and caveats: Naive subsets generally had larger estimated richness than memory subsets.

With 4 bases removed from V and 4 bases from J, the gap between germline ends came to 13 bases. Germline V CDR1 and CDR2: MNHNY, SVGAGI (reference sequence). The length of the CDR3 is 14 residues. Assay used: immunoSEQ multiplex PCR; TCRdb lists only in-frame clones, some missing. The sample includes 1,500,000 or so clones, approximately 98.5% of them seen just once. A note on this clone: Its specificity is not known.

The material sequenced was naive CD4+ T cells sorted from blood. The subset was: CD45RA+ positively selected. This TCR was sampled from a man under 40 in good health. J is TRBJ1-1 and V is TRBV6-6, with a tentative D call TRBD1 (6 bases). The CDR3 loop reads CASSFRGLGTEAFF. In DNA, the CDR3 is TGTGCCAGCAGTTTCAGGGGTCTGGGCACTGAAGCTTTCTTT.